The 27 T cell receptor beta chains presented below share a single source sample, sequenced in a study of shared clonotypes between healthy human individuals. Only in-frame clones appear in the TCRdb table, and some are missing; sequencing was by immunoSEQ multiplex PCR. This table holds about 990,000 clones, around 82% found once. The sample was memory CD4+ T cells from PBMCs. Described subset: CD45RA-negative fraction. These receptors were obtained from a man between 18 and 29 years old in good health. Some clones in this sample may be carry-over from other donors' samples.

This clone was observed once. This is likely an artifact of a read error, given a far larger clone one base away. The genes are TRBV15 and TRBJ1-2; the match to TRBD1 covers 9 bases. The germline CDR1 and CDR2 sequences are LNHNV and YYDKDF (reference sequence). There are 13 residues in the CDR3. The V and J ends lost 4 bases and 4 bases, in that order; junction bases with no gene match: 1. The CDR3 DNA is TGTGCCACCAGCAAGGACAGGGGCTATGGCTACACCTTC. Its translation is CATSKDRGYGYTF.

This sequence joins TRBV6-5 and TRBJ1-2, with 8 bases lining up with TRBD1. V shed 7 bases and J 8 bases; nucleotides not matched to a gene: 6. From germline, CDR1 is MNHEY and CDR2 SVGAGI. This CDR3 is built from 12 residues. The CDR3: CASITGTGGYTF. The CDR3 DNA follows: TGTGCCAGCATAACAGGGACAGGCGGCTACACCTTC.

This chain links TRBV6-6 with TRBJ2-1; 7 bases are shared with TRBD2. With V trimmed by 6 bases and J by 10 bases, 6 bases remained unmatched. The CDR3 runs to 12 residues. CDR1 is MNHNY and CDR2 is SVGAGI in the germline V gene (reference sequence). CDR3 amino acids: CASSRTSWEQFF. The CDR3 nucleotides read TGTGCCAGCAGCCGGACTAGTTGGGAGCAGTTCTTC.

The chain links TRBV4-1 to TRBJ2-7, with TRBD2 matching 8 bases. V lost 0 bases and J lost 0; bases outside the gene matches: 7. Germline loops: CDR1 MGHRA, CDR2 YSYEKL. There are 17 residues in the CDR3. CDR3 region: CASSQDLGTRGSYEQYF. The DNA for the CDR3 is TGCGCCAGCAGCCAAGATCTTGGGACTAGAGGCTCCTACGAGCAGTACTTC.

On this clone itself: At one end the junction does not follow the germline gene, possibly because of a read error. The rearrangement links TRBV7-2 to TRBJ1-2; D not certain. CDR1 is SGHTA, CDR2 FQGNSA, per germline. The CDR3 is 13 residues long. The CDR3 DNA follows: TGTGCCAGCAGCCCCAGAGGGAACGGTAACCATATCTTC. It is translated as CASSPRGNGNHIF.

This clone has at least ten counts. In the same sample, other DNA sequences code for this CDR3. The rearrangement joins TRBV4-1 to TRBJ2-6; TRBD1 matches at 8 bases. The CDR3 runs 18 residues. Germline assignment: CDR1 MGHRA and CDR2 YSYEKL. Trimming removed 3 bases from V and 0 bases from J; junction bases left unmatched: 7. CDR3 protein: CASSHVGRGRSGANVLTF. The CDR3 coding sequence is TGCGCCAGCAGCCATGTCGGCAGGGGGCGCTCTGGGGCCAACGTCCTGACTTTC.

This chain connects TRBV5-6 to TRBJ1-4, with 7 bases that match TRBD1. Trimming removed 2 bases from V and 7 bases from J; junction bases left unmatched: 5. CDR3 length: 14 residues. Looked up from germline, CDR1 is SGHDT and CDR2 is YYEEEE. CDR3: CASSLGGRVEKLFF. The CDR3 region has the DNA TGTGCCAGCAGCTTAGGGGGCCGGGTTGAAAAACTGTTTTTT.

This clone appeared a single time. The CDR3 loop reads CASSLLDISGANVLTF. The CDR3, as DNA: TGTGCCAGCAGCCTACTGGACATTTCTGGGGCCAACGTCCTGACTTTC. V gene TRBV11-2 combines with J gene TRBJ2-6; a weak D match, TRBD1 (5 bases). V was shortened by 5 bases and J by 1 base, with 12 bases between the two germline ends. Germline V lookup: CDR1 SGHAT, CDR2 FQNNGV. The CDR3 sequence is 16 residues long.

The chain uses TRBV27 and TRBJ1-1; D unresolved. V was pared by 2 bases and J by 0 bases, with 10 bases between. The germline V gene encodes CDR1 MNHEY and CDR2 SMNVEV (reference sequence). The CDR3 covers 15 residues. DNA of the CDR3: TGTGCCAGCAGTTTAAGGAAGGTCATGAACACTGAAGCTTTCTTT. Protein product: CASSLRKVMNTEAFF.

The chain joins TRBV2 to TRBJ2-7; 7 nucleotides line up with TRBD1. The CDR3 spans 13 residues. The germline CDR1 and CDR2 sequences are SNHLY and FYNNEI. J lost 2 bases, V lost 6 bases, and 4 bases had no gene match. The CDR3 DNA is TGTGCCAGCAGGTTCGGACAGGCCTACGAGCAGTACTTC. It yields the protein CASRFGQAYEQYF.

V gene TRBV7-6 combines with J gene TRBJ1-2; 8 bases map to TRBD1. The trim removed 5 bases at V and 7 bases at J, leaving 24 bases unmatched. Germline CDR1 is SGHVS and CDR2 is FNYEAQ. The CDR3 has 19 residues. The CDR3, as DNA: TGTGCCAGCAGCAATCTTCGACCCCAGGGGGCGCGTAGTTCAGGTGGCTACACCTTC. This translates into CASSNLRPQGARSSGGYTF. Full variable domain (remainder filled in from reference TRBV7-6 and TRBJ1-2): GAGVSQSPRYKVTKRGQDVALRCDPISGHVSLYWYRQALGQGPEFLTYFNYEAQQDKSGLPNDRFSAERPEGSISTLTIQRTEQRDSAMYRCASSNLRPQGARSSGGYTFGSGTRLTVV.

This clone was counted a single time. This chain uses TRBV7-9 with TRBJ1-2; 11 bases agree with TRBD1. CDR1 is SEHNR and CDR2 is FQNEAQ in the germline V gene (reference sequence). With V trimmed by 0 bases and J by 1 base, 10 bases remained unmatched. The CDR3 extends over 19 amino acids. The CDR3 protein is CASSLARGQGGIYNYGYTF. DNA of the CDR3: TGTGCCAGCAGCTTAGCGCGGGGACAGGGGGGAATTTATAACTATGGCTACACCTTC.

The chain couples TRBV27 to TRBJ2-3, with D tentatively TRBD2 (5 bases). This CDR3 has 16 amino acids. Germline lookup yields CDR1 MNHEY and CDR2 SMNVEV (reference sequence). V was cut by 5 bases and J by 3 bases, with 18 bases left in between. The CDR3 DNA sequence: TGTGCCAGCAGTCTAAGGCCCTTTCGAGGGACAGATACGCAGTATTTT. It translates to CASSLRPFRGTDTQYF.

The table lists this clone with a few counts. The chain employs TRBV30 and TRBJ2-3, with a possible D match to TRBD2 (6 bases). Trimming removed 7 bases from V and 5 bases from J, with 10 bases in between. CDR3 length: 11 amino acids. CDR1 is GTSNPN and CDR2 is SVGIG in the germline V gene (reference sequence). The CDR3 DNA sequence: TGTGCCTTGACGGGAGAAGATACGCAGTATTTT. This translates into CALTGEDTQYF. Full variable domain (missing parts from reference TRBV30 and TRBJ2-3): SQTIHQWPATLVQPVGSPLSLECTVEGTSNPNLYWYRQAAGRGLQLLFYSVGIGQISSEVPQNLSASRPQDRQFILSSKKLLLSDSGFYLCALTGEDTQYFGPGTRLTVL.

The CDR3 DNA sequence: TGTGCCAGCAGGATGGGGGGGTCCCGACCCGAGCAGTACTTC. This gives the protein CASRMGGSRPEQYF. This chain uses TRBV2 with TRBJ2-7; 7 bases match TRBD2. V gave up 6 bases and J gave up 6 bases; unmatched junction bases: 11. Germline CDR1 SNHLY, CDR2 FYNNEI. The CDR3 covers 14 residues.

In this sample, this clone turned up once. J is TRBJ2-4 and V is TRBV27, with D maybe TRBD2 (6 bases). Between the trimmed V and J ends, which lost 5 bases and 6 bases, there was a span of 20 bases. Per germline, CDR1 MNHEY and CDR2 SMNVEV (reference sequence). This CDR3 has 16 amino acids. Here the CDR3 DNA reads TGTGCCAGCAGTCTCAATCCGGTCCTCGGGGGAAACATTCAGTACTTC. It encodes CASSLNPVLGGNIQYF.

The chain links TRBV5-5 to TRBJ2-3; D not resolved. Germline V lookup: CDR1 SGHKS, CDR2 YYEKEE (reference sequence). This CDR3 comprises 13 residues. Trimming shortened V by 0 bases and J by 3 bases, and 5 bases separated the two germline ends. The CDR3 DNA reads as TGTGCCAGCAGCTTGGTTAGGACAGATACGCAGTATTTT. Amino acids: CASSLVRTDTQYF.

The chain combines TRBV6-1 with TRBJ1-3; D may be TRBD1 (5 bases). The ends were cut back, 2 bases at V and 0 bases at J, with 14 bases in the middle. The germline V gene encodes CDR1 MNHNS and CDR2 SASEGT. The CDR3 runs to 17 residues. The CDR3 DNA is TGTGCCAGCAGTGAACGGGGCAGGCTGAGCTCTGGAAACACCATATATTTT. It translates to CASSERGRLSSGNTIYF.

V is TRBV6-1 and J is TRBJ2-7, with D unresolved. This CDR3 contains 14 residues. Germline CDR1 is MNHNS and CDR2 is SASEGT. V was shortened by 3 bases and J by 11 bases, with 20 bases between the two germline ends. In nucleotides, the CDR3 is TGTGCCAGCAGTGAGTGGCATTCGACCCGCTGGGAGTACTTC. Translation: CASSEWHSTRWEYF.

As concerns this clone: It is likely a read error: a sequence one base away is far more abundant. In the same sample, other DNA sequences code for this CDR3. The rearrangement joins TRBV5-1 to TRBJ1-1; no firm D call. Deletions cut 4 bases from V and 1 base from J, with 8 bases between. The CDR3 has 13 amino acids. CDR1 is SGHRS and CDR2 is YFSETQ in the germline V gene. CDR3 nucleotides: TGCGCCAGCAGCCTGACTGGGAACACTGAAGCTTTCTTT. It translates to CASSLTGNTEAFF.

This chain links TRBV19 with TRBJ1-3, with TRBD1 as a possible D gene (5 bases). The CDR3 is 16 amino acids. Germline V CDR1 and CDR2: LNHDA, SQIVND (reference sequence). Trimming took 3 bases from V and 0 from J, leaving 12 bases between them. This CDR3 reads CASSMGTAYSGNTIYF. DNA for the CDR3: TGTGCCAGTAGTATGGGGACGGCGTACTCTGGAAACACCATATATTTT.

This chain links TRBV5-1 with TRBJ1-2, with 9 positions matching TRBD1. V lost 0 bases to trimming and J lost 4 bases; unmatched junction nucleotides: 7. The CDR3 totals 16 residues. Germline lookup yields CDR1 SGHRS and CDR2 YFSETQ. The CDR3 here is CASSLGATGGPYGYTF. CDR3 DNA: TGCGCCAGCAGCTTGGGCGCGACAGGGGGTCCCTATGGCTACACCTTC.

J is TRBJ1-6 and V is TRBV4-2; 9 bases are a match to TRBD1. The CDR3 runs to 15 residues. Germline CDR1 and CDR2: LGHNA and YNFKEQ. The trim removed 3 bases at V and 6 bases at J, leaving 3 bases unmatched. This CDR3 is CASSQVDRGNSPLHF. The CDR3 region has the DNA TGTGCCAGCAGCCAGGTGGACAGGGGTAATTCACCCCTCCACTTT.

This clone was counted only a few times. The V gene is TRBV19, the J gene TRBJ1-5; a weak D match, TRBD1 (6 bases). The CDR3 consists of 13 residues. Germline V lookup: CDR1 LNHDA, CDR2 SQIVND (reference sequence). Trimming shortened V by 6 bases and J by 5 bases, and 11 bases separated the two germline ends. The CDR3 protein is CASRSGQHQPQHF. The CDR3 DNA follows: TGTGCCAGTAGATCTGGACAGCATCAGCCCCAGCATTTT.

The chain links TRBV5-6 to TRBJ1-4; TRBD1 is a possible D gene (5 bases). The CDR3 consists of 14 residues. The germline V and J ends were trimmed by 2 bases and 6 bases, with 11 bases remaining between them. Per germline, CDR1 SGHDT and CDR2 YYEEEE. In DNA form, the CDR3 reads TGTGCCAGCAGCTTTGGGGGGGACCATGAAAAACTGTTTTTT. It is translated as CASSFGGDHEKLFF. Supplemented by reference TRBV5-6 and TRBJ1-4, the full variable domain reads DAGVTQSPTHLIKTRGQQVTLRCSPKSGHDTVSWYQQALGQGPQFIFQYYEEEERQRGNFPDRFSGHQFPNYSSELNVNALLLGDSALYLCASSFGGDHEKLFFGSGTQLSVL.

This clone was found once. The chain combines TRBV5-6 with TRBJ2-1; 14 positions agree with TRBD2. Per the germline V gene, CDR1 is SGHDT and CDR2 is YYEEEE. The CDR3 spans 18 residues. The J segment lost 2 bases and the V segment lost 6 bases, leaving 10 bases of the junction unmatched. The CDR3 coding sequence is TGTGCCAGCACCTTCAGAGGACTAGCGGGAGGACCCTACAATGAGCAGTTCTTC. This sequence encodes CASTFRGLAGGPYNEQFF.

J is TRBJ2-1 and V is TRBV28; 7 bases are a match to TRBD2. The CDR3 extends over 17 amino acids. Germline V gene lookup returns CDR1 MDHEN and CDR2 SYDVKM. V gave up 3 bases and J gave up 0 bases; unmatched junction bases: 8. The CDR3 is CASSLGGLSNSYNEQFF. CDR3 nucleotide sequence: TGTGCCAGCAGTTTGGGAGGGCTTTCCAACTCCTACAATGAGCAGTTCTTC.